This T cell receptor (beta chain) was sequenced in a study of shared clonotypes between healthy human individuals. Overall study findings and caveats: Rarefaction revealed incomplete sorted-subset sequencing despite large depth.

As regards this clone: Its specificity is not known.

Positively selected for CCR7, the CD45RO-negative cells used as naive CD8 cells excluded terminally differentiated effector memory CD45RA+ cells. Sequencing was performed with immunoSEQ multiplex PCR; in TCRdb, only in-frame clones are kept and a portion is missing. The sample yields approximately 840,000 clones, just over 95% seen once. The germline CDR1 and CDR2 sequences are SGHDT and YYEEEE. V was pared by 0 bases and J by 2 bases, with 8 bases between. This CDR3 contains 14 residues. Specimen: naive CD8+ T cells sorted from blood. The chain combines TRBV5-6 with TRBJ2-5; unclear D gene. This receptor was taken from a man younger than 45 in good health. The CDR3 loop reads CASSLVLKQETQYF. The CDR3 DNA reads as TGTGCCAGCAGCTTGGTCCTAAAGCAAGAGACCCAGTACTTC.